The clone carrying this T cell receptor beta chain was detected ten times or more. Its matching antigen is unknown. Regions amplified from RNA transcripts were the TCR beta CDR3 regions. A set of HTBI primers served as the primers for a first-round RT-PCR of the TCR CDR3. TCRdb re-called the multiplex PCR reads with MiXCR, one entry per CDR3 protein. The sample yields 250,000 to 300,000 distinct CDR3 sequences, about 14% seen once. These data come from a study of T cells in Graves' hyperthyroidism and ophthalmopathy. Findings and caveats of the study: The blood repertoire included most of the expanded thyroid clonotypes above 0.001. Ophthalmopathy was distinguished from stable hyperthyroidism by 13 V-J signatures.

This CDR3 region has 17 residues. Germline lookup yields CDR1 DFQATT and CDR2 SNEGSKA (reference sequence). Losses at the gene ends were 2 bases for V and 4 bases for J; bases not matched to a gene: 11. The sequence derives from a woman in her 30s with Graves' hyperthyroidism that later progressed to Graves' ophthalmopathy. The chain joins TRBV20-1 to TRBJ2-3; the match to TRBD2 covers 11 bases. The material sequenced was blood. The chain's CDR3 is CSARKLAGARKADTQYF. CDR3 nucleotides: TGCAGTGCTAGAAAACTAGCGGGAGCTCGTAAGGCAGATACGCAGTATTTT.